This paragraph reports one TCR beta chain. At least ten counts were recorded for this clonotype. The target of this receptor is not known. Base qualities are not provided; no much larger clone lies one nucleotide away. This specimen belongs to a study of T cells after yellow fever vaccination (dated by TCRdb to between 2017 and 2020). A note on the overall study: The SMART-Seq v4 Ultra Low Input RNA kit was used to prepare libraries from fractions with low cell numbers. The cohort comprised two healthy male donors, one aged 18 to 30 and one aged 30 to 39 years. To track T-cell clones before and after primary and booster YFV17D yellow fever vaccination, bulk TCR alpha and beta repertoires were sequenced longitudinally. Blood was collected at multiple timepoints before and after primary and secondary immunization, and bulk PBMC replicates and cell subsets were isolated.

Broader findings and caveats from the paper: After the booster, most of the clones that had expanded following primary vaccination were detected again (just under 97% of CD4 and around 87% of CD8), which suggests that memory was broadly maintained. Because abundant contaminating clonotypes from the bulk population could be contained in FACS-sorted repertoires, computational filtering was required. Only two donors were included in the study, so the extent to which the findings can be generalized is limited. A small fraction of clonotypes appeared in both the CD4 and CD8 compartments, likely as a result of convergent recombination. Compared with the primary T-cell response, the secondary T-cell response was faster but weaker, reaching its peak on day 5 rather than on day 15.

The treatment or condition label for this specimen denotes: live attenuated yellow fever vaccine strain. At each blood-draw timepoint, two biological replicates of bulk PBMCs were obtained. A standard Ficoll-Paque protocol was used to isolate PBMCs from peripheral blood. RNA was extracted with TriZol from bulk PBMCs, CD4 and CD8 fractions, and dextramer-positive and dextramer-negative fractions. Synthesis of TCR cDNA relied on 5'RACE template switching, a step that introduced a universal primer site along with unique molecular identifiers. cDNA synthesis was primed from both the TCR alpha and TCR beta constant segments. Library amplification involved two PCR steps, and the second step added sample barcodes and sequencing adapters. Sequencing of the libraries was done on either Illumina HiSeq 2500 (2x100 bp) or NovaSeq (2x150 bp). The authors' analysis ran thus. Reads were demultiplexed and collapsed into UMI consensus sequences with MIGEC, and V(D)J alignment was performed with MiXCR. Using edgeR on replicate PBMC samples, clonotypes were called vaccine-responding if FDR was below 0.01 and the log2 fold change was above 5 up to day 15. CD4 or CD8 identity was assigned to each bulk clonotype according to whether the clonotype was present at higher abundance in the sequenced CD4 repertoire or the sequenced CD8 repertoire. TCRdb reprocessing: public reads trimmed at Q25 with fastp, clones called with MiXCR, in-frame beta chains kept. Duplicate CDR3 protein sequences are folded into a single record with the most common DNA and genes. V and J calls and clone size were set by TCRdb, not the authors. The sample table records 300,000 to 350,000 distinct CDR3 sequences; 8.1% of these occur just once. The ten biggest clones cover approximately 15% of the sample.

Cut back by 3 bases and 0 bases, the V and J ends lie 10 bases apart. Reading the germline V gene (reference sequence) gives CDR1 GTSNPN and CDR2 SVGIG. The CDR3 runs 14 amino acids, cysteine and phenylalanine included. Solely the CDR3 DNA is kept, with 42 bases framed from the first base. The origin of this receptor is a young man who received the YFV17D yellow fever vaccine. This sample comprised PBMCs, obtained about 41 days after the first yellow fever vaccination. The V and J segments used are TRBV30 and TRBJ2-3; no D gene can be assigned with confidence. The base sequence is TGTGCCTGGAGGTCCAGCTATAGCACAGATACGCAGTATTTT. This sequence encodes CAWRSSYSTDTQYF.